This T cell receptor (beta chain) is drawn from a study of vaccination effects on CD4 cells after COVID-19. The germline V gene encodes CDR1 LNHDA and CDR2 SQIVND (reference sequence). V dropped 3 bases and J dropped 6 bases, with 11 bases sitting between them. CDR3 size: 13 residues. Before sequencing, viral peptide pools were used by the ViraFEST assay to expand antigen-specific CD4+ T cells. CD4+ T cell isolation took place after 10 days of culture. Testing of the vaccine recipients showed negative nucleocapsid antibodies and no prior SARS-CoV-2 infection. This clone was seen a handful of times. Its antigen is unidentified. Measured with immunoSEQ multiplex PCR; TCRdb has only the in-frame clones, and not every one. The sample carries around 55,000 clones, roughly 70% recorded once.

V usage is TRBV19 and J usage is TRBJ1-1, with a tentative D call TRBD1 (6 bases). The sample consisted of CD4+ T cells from PBMCs cultured with SARS-CoV-2 spike peptides, taken before COVID-19 vaccination. The sequence derives from a human donor who received a COVID-19 vaccine. CDR3 residues: CASSIGGRSEAFF. The CDR3 DNA sequence: TGTGCCAGTAGTATCGGGGGCAGGTCTGAAGCTTTCTTT. Full variable domain (remainder filled in from reference TRBV19 and TRBJ1-1): DGGITQSPKYLFRKEGQNVTLSCEQNLNHDAMYWYRQDPGQGLRLIYYSQIVNDFQKGDIAEGYSVSREKKESFPLTVTSAQKNPTAFYLCASSIGGRSEAFFGQGTRLTVV.